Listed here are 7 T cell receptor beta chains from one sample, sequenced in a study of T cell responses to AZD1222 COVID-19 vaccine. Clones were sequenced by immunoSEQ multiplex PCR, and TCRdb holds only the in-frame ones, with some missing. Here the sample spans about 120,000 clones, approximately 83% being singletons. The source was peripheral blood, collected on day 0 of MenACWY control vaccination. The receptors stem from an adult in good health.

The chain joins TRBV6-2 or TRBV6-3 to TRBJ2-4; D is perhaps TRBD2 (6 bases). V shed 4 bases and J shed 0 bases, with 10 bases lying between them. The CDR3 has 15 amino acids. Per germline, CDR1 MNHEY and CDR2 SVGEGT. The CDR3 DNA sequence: TGTGCCAGCAGTTCATCGGGACTAGCCAAAAACATTCAGTACTTC. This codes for CASSSSGLAKNIQYF.

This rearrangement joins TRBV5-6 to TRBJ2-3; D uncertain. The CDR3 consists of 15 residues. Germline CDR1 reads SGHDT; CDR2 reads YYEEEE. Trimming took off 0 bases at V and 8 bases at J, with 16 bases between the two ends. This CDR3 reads CASSLGVRRAGTQYF. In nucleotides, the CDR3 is TGTGCCAGCAGCTTGGGGGTCCGAAGGGCCGGTACGCAGTATTTT.

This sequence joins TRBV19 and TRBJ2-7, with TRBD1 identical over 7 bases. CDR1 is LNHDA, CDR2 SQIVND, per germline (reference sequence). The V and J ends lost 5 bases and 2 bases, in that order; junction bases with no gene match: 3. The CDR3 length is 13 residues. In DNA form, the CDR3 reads TGTGCCAGTAGTCCGGGACAGACCTACGAGCAGTACTTC. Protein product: CASSPGQTYEQYF.

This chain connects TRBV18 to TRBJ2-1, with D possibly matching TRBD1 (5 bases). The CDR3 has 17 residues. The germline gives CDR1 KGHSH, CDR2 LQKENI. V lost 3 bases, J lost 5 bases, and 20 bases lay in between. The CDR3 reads CASSPTPGNWPDNEQFF. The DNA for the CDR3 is TGTGCCAGCTCACCTACCCCAGGGAATTGGCCTGACAATGAGCAGTTCTTC. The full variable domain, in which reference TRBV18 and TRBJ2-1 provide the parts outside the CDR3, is NAGVMQNPRHLVRRRGQEARLRCSPMKGHSHVYWYRQLPEEGLKFMVYLQKENIIDESGMPKERFSAEFPKEGPSILRIQQVVRGDSAAYFCASSPTPGNWPDNEQFFGPGTRLTVL.

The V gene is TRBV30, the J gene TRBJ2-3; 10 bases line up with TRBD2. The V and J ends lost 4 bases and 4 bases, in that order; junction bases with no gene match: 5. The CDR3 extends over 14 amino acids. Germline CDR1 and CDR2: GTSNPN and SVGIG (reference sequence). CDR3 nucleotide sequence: TGTGCCTGGAATGGAGCGGGGGGGGCAGATACGCAGTATTTT. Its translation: CAWNGAGGADTQYF.

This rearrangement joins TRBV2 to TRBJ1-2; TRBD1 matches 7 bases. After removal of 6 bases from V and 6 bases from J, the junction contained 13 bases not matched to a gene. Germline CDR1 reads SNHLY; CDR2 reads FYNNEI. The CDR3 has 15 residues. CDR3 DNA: TGTGCCAGCAGGGGACAGAGGCTATTACTACATGGCTACACCTTC. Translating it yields CASRGQRLLLHGYTF. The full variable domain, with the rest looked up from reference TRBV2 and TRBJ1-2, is EPEVTQTPSHQVTQMGQEVILRCVPISNHLYFYWYRQILGQKVEFLVSFYNNEISEKSEIFDDQFSVERPDGSNFTLKIRSTKLEDSAMYFCASRGQRLLLHGYTFGSGTRLTVV.

This CDR3 reads CASSVVTGNTEAFF. The CDR3 DNA sequence: TGTGCCAGTAGTGTAGTGACAGGGAACACTGAAGCTTTCTTT. V gene TRBV19 combines with J gene TRBJ1-1; tentatively, D is TRBD1 (6 bases). The V gene lost 5 bases and the J gene lost 1 base, with 11 bases spanning the gap. This CDR3 region has 14 residues. Looked up from germline, CDR1 is LNHDA and CDR2 is SQIVND (reference sequence).